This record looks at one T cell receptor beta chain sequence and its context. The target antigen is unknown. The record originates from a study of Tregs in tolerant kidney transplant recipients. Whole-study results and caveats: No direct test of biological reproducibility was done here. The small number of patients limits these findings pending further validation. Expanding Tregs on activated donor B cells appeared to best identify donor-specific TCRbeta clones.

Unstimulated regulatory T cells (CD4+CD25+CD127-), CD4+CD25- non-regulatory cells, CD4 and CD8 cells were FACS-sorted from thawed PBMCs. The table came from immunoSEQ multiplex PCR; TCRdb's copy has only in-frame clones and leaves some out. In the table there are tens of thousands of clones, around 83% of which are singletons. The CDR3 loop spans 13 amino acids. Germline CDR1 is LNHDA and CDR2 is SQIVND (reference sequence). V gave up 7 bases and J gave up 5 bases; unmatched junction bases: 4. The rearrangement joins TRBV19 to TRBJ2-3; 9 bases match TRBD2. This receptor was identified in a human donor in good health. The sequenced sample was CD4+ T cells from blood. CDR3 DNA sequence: TGTGCCAGTACCGGGACTAGCTTAGATACGCAGTATTTT. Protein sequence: CASTGTSLDTQYF.